These 6 T cell receptor beta chains came from one sample sequenced in a study of shared clonotypes between healthy human individuals. The assay was immunoSEQ multiplex PCR, and TCRdb's table has in-frame clones only and misses some. The repertoire holds about 87,000 clones, with about half as singletons. Sequencing used PBMCs. The source of these receptors is a woman in her 40s in good health. Some clones in this sample may be carry-over from other donors' samples.

This clone occurred many times. This chain joins TRBV27 and TRBJ2-5; the D gene is possibly TRBD1 (5 bases). Deletions cut 2 bases from V and 2 bases from J, with 18 bases between. Germline values: CDR1 MNHEY, CDR2 SMNVEV (reference sequence). CDR3 length: 17 amino acids. CDR3 in amino acids: CASSLNKGAGPQETQYF. CDR3 coding DNA: TGTGCCAGCAGTTTAAACAAAGGGGCAGGCCCGCAAGAGACCCAGTACTTC.

The CDR3 here is CASSQVSGSVQYF. The DNA of the CDR3 is TGTGCCAGCAGCCAAGTTAGCGGGTCTGTGCAGTACTTC. The chain recombines TRBV14 with TRBJ2-7; 7 bases map to TRBD2. Germline-derived CDR1 and CDR2 are SGHDN and FVKESK. This CDR3 contains 13 residues. V gave up 1 base and J gave up 9 bases; unmatched junction bases: 6.

The rearrangement uses TRBV4-1 and TRBJ2-6, with 9 bases that match TRBD1. This CDR3 region has 18 residues. Germline V gene sequence: CDR1 MGHRA, CDR2 YSYEKL. V lost 0 bases, J lost 3 bases, and 6 bases stayed unmatched. Written as DNA, the CDR3 is TGCGCCAGCAGCCAAGAGTTACAGGGGGCGTTTGGGGCCAACGTCCTGACTTTC. This encodes CASSQELQGAFGANVLTF.

The table lists this clone with many counts. The sample carries other DNA sequences with the same CDR3. V usage is TRBV4-2 and J usage is TRBJ1-4; D call uncertain. Trimming cost V 0 bases and J 8 bases, with 4 bases left between them. This CDR3 comprises 12 residues. CDR1 is LGHNA and CDR2 is YNFKEQ in the germline V gene. The CDR3 region is CASSQDSEKLFF. In DNA, the CDR3 is TGTGCCAGCAGCCAAGATTCAGAAAAACTGTTTTTT.

The rearrangement links TRBV27 to TRBJ1-5; D gene ambiguous. Trimming shortened V by 2 bases and J by 1 base, and 6 bases separated the two germline ends. Germline values: CDR1 MNHEY, CDR2 SMNVEV (reference sequence). The CDR3 runs 14 residues. CDR3 sequence reads: CASSLKDSNQPQHF. CDR3 DNA sequence: TGTGCCAGCAGTTTAAAGGACAGCAATCAGCCCCAGCATTTT.

This clone turned up a few times. The V and J genes are TRBV6-1 and TRBJ2-1; 8 positions agree with TRBD1. CDR1 and CDR2 from the germline V gene are MNHNS and SASEGT. The CDR3 is 15 amino acids. V lost 5 bases to trimming and J lost 6 bases; unmatched junction nucleotides: 9. Here the CDR3 DNA reads TGTGCCAGCAGTCCCCGGACAGGGTCTCTCAATGAGCAGTTCTTC. It translates to CASSPRTGSLNEQFF.